The clone carrying this T cell receptor beta chain has only a few counts. Its matching antigen is unknown. The data belong to a study of esophageal squamous cell carcinoma under preoperative chemotherapy. Study-wide results and caveats: After treatment, tumor-infiltrating lymphocytes apparently came partly from blood T cells. Clonal contraction, more than amplification, hit abundant clones after paclitaxel-nedaplatin.

Time point here: before preoperative PTX-NDP chemotherapy. Germline V lookup: CDR1 MNHEY, CDR2 SVGEGT. The CDR3 consists of 14 residues. Deletions cut 5 bases from V and 5 bases from J, with 15 bases between. TCRdb reprocessed the PCR reads via MiXCR and lists one record per CDR3 protein. The sample lists approximately 30,000 distinct CDR3 sequences; roughly 50% were seen once. The clonotype was recovered from a human donor with esophageal squamous cell carcinoma. The donor label of this sample is uncertain. V gene TRBV6-2 or TRBV6-3 combines with J gene TRBJ1-1; the D gene is possibly TRBD1 (6 bases). The specimen was obtained from a patient given preoperative chemotherapy. The chain's CDR3 is CASSPYREKTEAFF. CDR3 sequence (DNA): TGTGCCAGCAGTCCCTACAGGGAAAAAACTGAAGCTTTCTTT.